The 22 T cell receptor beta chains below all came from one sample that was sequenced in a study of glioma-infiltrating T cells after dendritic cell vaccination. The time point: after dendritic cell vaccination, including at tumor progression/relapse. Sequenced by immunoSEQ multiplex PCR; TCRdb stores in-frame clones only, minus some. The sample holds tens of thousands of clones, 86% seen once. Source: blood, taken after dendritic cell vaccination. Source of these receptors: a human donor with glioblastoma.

CDR3 nucleotide sequence: TGCGCCAGCAGCTTCGGCTCTGGAAACACCATATATTTT. Translating it yields CASSFGSGNTIYF. The rearrangement links TRBV5-1 to TRBJ1-3, with D unclear. V lost 2 bases and J 0 bases, leaving 3 bases between the germline ends. The CDR3 sequence is 13 residues long. Germline V CDR1 and CDR2: SGHRS, YFSETQ.

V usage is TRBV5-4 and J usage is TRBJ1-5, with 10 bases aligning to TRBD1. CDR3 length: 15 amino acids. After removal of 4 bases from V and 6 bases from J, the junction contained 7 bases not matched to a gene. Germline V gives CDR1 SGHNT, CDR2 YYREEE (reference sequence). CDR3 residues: CASSRETGGGQPQHF. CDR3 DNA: TGTGCCAGCAGCCGGGAGACAGGGGGCGGTCAGCCCCAGCATTTT.

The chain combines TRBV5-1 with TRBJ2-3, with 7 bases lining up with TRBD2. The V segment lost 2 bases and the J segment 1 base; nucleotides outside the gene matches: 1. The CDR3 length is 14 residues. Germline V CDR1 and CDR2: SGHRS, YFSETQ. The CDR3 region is CASSLREGTDTQYF. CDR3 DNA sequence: TGCGCCAGCAGCTTACGGGAGGGCACAGATACGCAGTATTTT.

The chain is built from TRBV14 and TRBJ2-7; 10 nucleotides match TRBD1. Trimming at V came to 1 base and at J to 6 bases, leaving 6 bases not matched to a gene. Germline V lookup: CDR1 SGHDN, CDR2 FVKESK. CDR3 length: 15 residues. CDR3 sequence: CASSQVRTGGSEQYF. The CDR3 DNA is TGTGCCAGCAGCCAAGTTCGGACAGGGGGATCCGAGCAGTACTTC.

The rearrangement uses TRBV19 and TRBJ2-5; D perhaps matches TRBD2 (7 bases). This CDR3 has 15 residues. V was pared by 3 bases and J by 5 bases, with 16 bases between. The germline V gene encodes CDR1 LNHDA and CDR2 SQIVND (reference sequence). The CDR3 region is CASSIWGGGSETQYF. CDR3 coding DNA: TGTGCCAGTAGTATCTGGGGGGGCGGTTCGGAGACCCAGTACTTC.

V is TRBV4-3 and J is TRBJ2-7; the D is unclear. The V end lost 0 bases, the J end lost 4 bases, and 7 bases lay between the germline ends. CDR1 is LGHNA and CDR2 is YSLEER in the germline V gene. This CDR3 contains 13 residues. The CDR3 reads CASSQDGLYEQYF. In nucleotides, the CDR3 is TGCGCCAGCAGCCAAGACGGTTTGTACGAGCAGTACTTC.

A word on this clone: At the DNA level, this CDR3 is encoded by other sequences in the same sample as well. CDR3 in DNA: TGTGCCAGCAGCTTGGGACAGGGGGATCAAGAGACCCAGTACTTC. Residues: CASSLGQGDQETQYF. V gene TRBV11-2 combines with J gene TRBJ2-5; 11 nucleotides match TRBD1. The CDR3 extends over 15 amino acids. Germline CDR1 reads SGHAT; CDR2 reads FQNNGV. V was clipped by 3 bases and J by 2 bases; unmatched bases: 2.

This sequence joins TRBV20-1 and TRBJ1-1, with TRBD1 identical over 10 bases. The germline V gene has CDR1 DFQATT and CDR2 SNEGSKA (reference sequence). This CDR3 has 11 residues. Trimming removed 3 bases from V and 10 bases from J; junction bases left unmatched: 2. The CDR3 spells CSARGDRGAFF. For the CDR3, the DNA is TGCAGTGCTAGGGGGGACAGGGGAGCTTTCTTT.

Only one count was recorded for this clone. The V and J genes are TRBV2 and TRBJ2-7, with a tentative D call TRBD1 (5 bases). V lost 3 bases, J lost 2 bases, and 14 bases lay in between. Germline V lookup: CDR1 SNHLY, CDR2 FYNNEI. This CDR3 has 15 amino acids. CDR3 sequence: CASSEGQPLTYEQYF. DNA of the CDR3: TGTGCCAGCAGTGAGGGGCAGCCTCTCACCTACGAGCAGTACTTC.

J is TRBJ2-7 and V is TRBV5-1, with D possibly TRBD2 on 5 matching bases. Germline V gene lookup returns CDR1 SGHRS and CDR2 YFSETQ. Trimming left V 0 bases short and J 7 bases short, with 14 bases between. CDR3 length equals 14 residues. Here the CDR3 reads CASSLGASSGEQYF. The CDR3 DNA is TGCGCCAGCAGCTTGGGAGCGAGTTCGGGAGAGCAGTACTTC.

CDR3 nucleotide sequence: TGCGCCAGCAGCCAATTCGAGGGCGGAGTACCCTACGAGCAGTACTTC. Residues: CASSQFEGGVPYEQYF. This rearrangement joins TRBV4-3 to TRBJ2-7, with D possibly matching TRBD2 (5 bases). The V and J ends lost 2 bases and 2 bases respectively, with 16 bases between them. CDR3 size: 16 residues. Germline V gene data show CDR1 as LGHNA and CDR2 as YSLEER.

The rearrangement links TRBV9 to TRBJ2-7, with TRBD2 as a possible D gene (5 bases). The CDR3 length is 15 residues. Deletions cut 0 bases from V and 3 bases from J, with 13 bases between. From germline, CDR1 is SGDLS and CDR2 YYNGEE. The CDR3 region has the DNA TGTGCCAGCAGCGTAGGGGTGACTACTGACTACGAGCAGTACTTC. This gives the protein CASSVGVTTDYEQYF.

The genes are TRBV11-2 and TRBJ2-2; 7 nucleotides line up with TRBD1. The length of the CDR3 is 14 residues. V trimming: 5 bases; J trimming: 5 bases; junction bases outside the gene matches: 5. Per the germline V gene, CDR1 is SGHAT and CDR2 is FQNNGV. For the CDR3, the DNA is TGTGCCAGCAGCCCAGGGGGTGGAACCGGGGAGCTGTTTTTT. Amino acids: CASSPGGGTGELFF.

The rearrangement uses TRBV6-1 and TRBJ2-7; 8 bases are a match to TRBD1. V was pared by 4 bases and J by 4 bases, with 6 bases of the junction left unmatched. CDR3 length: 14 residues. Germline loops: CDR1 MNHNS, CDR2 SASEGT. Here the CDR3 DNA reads TGTGCCAGCAGTGTACAGGGGGATCGGTACGAGCAGTACTTC. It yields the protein CASSVQGDRYEQYF.

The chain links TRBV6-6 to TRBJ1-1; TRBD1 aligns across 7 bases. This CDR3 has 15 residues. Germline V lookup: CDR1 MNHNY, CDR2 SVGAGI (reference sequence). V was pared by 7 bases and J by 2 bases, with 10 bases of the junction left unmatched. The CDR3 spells CASTLSGQVNTEAFF. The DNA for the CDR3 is TGTGCCAGCACTCTAAGCGGACAGGTTAACACTGAAGCTTTCTTT.

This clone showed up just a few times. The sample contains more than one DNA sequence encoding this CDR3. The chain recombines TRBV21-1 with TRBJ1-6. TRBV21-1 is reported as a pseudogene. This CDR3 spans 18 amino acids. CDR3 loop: CASTKTSTLSGGNSPLHF. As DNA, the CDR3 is TGTGCCAGCACGAAAACATCGACATTAAGCGGGGGAAATTCACCCCTCCACTTT.

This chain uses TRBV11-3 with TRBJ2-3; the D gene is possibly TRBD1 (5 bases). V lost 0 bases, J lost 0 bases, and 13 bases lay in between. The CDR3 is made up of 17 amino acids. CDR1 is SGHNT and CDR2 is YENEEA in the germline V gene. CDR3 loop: CASSLDEIGASTDTQYF. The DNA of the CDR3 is TGTGCCAGCAGCTTAGATGAGATTGGGGCTAGCACAGATACGCAGTATTTT.

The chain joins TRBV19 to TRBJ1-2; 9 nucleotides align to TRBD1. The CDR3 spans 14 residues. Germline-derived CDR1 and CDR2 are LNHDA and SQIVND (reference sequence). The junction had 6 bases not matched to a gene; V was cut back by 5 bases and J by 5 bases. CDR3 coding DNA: TGTGCCAGTAGTGGGCGGACAGGGGATTATGGCTACACCTTC. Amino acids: CASSGRTGDYGYTF. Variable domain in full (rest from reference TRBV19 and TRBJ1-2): DGGITQSPKYLFRKEGQNVTLSCEQNLNHDAMYWYRQDPGQGLRLIYYSQIVNDFQKGDIAEGYSVSREKKESFPLTVTSAQKNPTAFYLCASSGRTGDYGYTFGSGTRLTVV.

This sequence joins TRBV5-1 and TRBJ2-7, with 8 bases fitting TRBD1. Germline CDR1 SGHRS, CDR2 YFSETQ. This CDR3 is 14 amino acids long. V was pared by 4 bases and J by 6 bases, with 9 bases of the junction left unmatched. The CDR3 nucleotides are TGCGCCAGCAGCCAGGACAGGGCTCCTAGCGAGCAGTACTTC. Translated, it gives CASSQDRAPSEQYF.

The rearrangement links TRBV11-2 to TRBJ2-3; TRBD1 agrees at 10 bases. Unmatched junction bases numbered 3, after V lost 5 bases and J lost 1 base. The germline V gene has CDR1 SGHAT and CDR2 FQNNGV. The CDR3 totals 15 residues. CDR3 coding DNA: TGTGCCAGCAGCCGACAGGGGGCCGGCACAGATACGCAGTATTTT. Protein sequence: CASSRQGAGTDTQYF.

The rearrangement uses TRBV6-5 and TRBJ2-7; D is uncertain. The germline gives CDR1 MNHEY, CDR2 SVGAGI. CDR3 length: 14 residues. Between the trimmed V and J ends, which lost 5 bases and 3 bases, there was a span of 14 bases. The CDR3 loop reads CASSLSPLYYEQYF. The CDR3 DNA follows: TGTGCCAGCAGTCTCTCTCCCCTCTACTACGAGCAGTACTTC.

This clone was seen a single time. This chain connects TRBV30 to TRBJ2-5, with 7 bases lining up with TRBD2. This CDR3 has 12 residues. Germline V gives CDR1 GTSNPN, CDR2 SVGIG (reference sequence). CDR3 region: CAGGVFGETQYF. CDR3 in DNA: TGTGCGGGGGGGGTTTTCGGTGAGACCCAGTACTTC.